The sequence of this TCR beta chain was determined in a study of blood T cell repertoires in COVID-19. The wider study: Specimens from acute and convalescent COVID-19 originated in the United States, Italy and Spain.

The table came from immunoSEQ multiplex PCR; TCRdb's copy has only in-frame clones and leaves some out. The sample records 250,000 or so clones, approximately 90% being singletons. CDR1 is ENHRY, CDR2 SYGVKD, per germline. J lost 0 bases, V lost 3 bases, and 6 bases had no gene match. This CDR3 spans 18 amino acids. The chain has TRBV10-3 and TRBJ2-3; 13 bases line up with TRBD2. The sample was PBMCs or T cells enriched from blood (not recorded which). This TCR was recovered from a woman aged 30 to 39 with acute COVID-19. The CDR3 protein is CAISEKGLAGTSTDTQYF. DNA for the CDR3: TGTGCCATCAGTGAAAAGGGACTAGCGGGGACTAGCACAGATACGCAGTATTTT.